This T cell receptor (beta chain) was obtained from a study of patients and donors after allogeneic stem cell transplantation. From the RT-PCR reads, TCRdb called clonotypes with MiXCR, one entry per CDR3 protein. The table records 900,000 to 1,000,000 distinct CDR3 sequences, under 20% of them present only once. This CDR3 is 14 amino acids long. CDR1 and CDR2 (germline): SGDLS, YYNGEE. The V gene lost 0 bases and the J gene lost 4 bases, with 11 bases spanning the gap. This clonotype was observed once. A much more abundant neighbour one base away suggests this may be a read error. Since the CDR3 does not end with the conserved phenylalanine or tryptophan, this likely comes from a read error.

V is TRBV9 and J is TRBJ2-7; D is possibly TRBD1 (6 bases). The receptor was derived from a human donor who was either an allogeneic HSCT recipient or a stem cell or donor lymphocyte infusion donor (not recorded which). It is not recorded whose cells these are; they may come from a transplant donor. Sequenced material: blood, either unsorted or a sorted T cell fraction (not recorded which). The CDR3 protein is CASSVAVRGYEQYS. The CDR3, as DNA: TGTGCCAGCAGCGTAGCTGTCAGGGGATACGAGCAGTACTCC.